This T cell receptor (beta chain) comes out of a study of cytomegalovirus exposure and HLA in healthy donors. Regarding the study as a whole: About 90% or about 30% of the time was how often most TCR beta V segments were productive, according to an earlier analysis.

With 1 base removed from V and 0 bases from J, the gap between germline ends came to 10 bases. The CDR3 contains 15 residues. Germline V gene lookup returns CDR1 SGHTA and CDR2 FQGNSA. PCR amplification relied on 60 Vbeta primers (plus 13 Jbeta primers). Data came from immunoSEQ multiplex PCR; TCRdb stores just in-frame clones and leaves some out. Found here are approximately 79,000 clones, about 78% of them singletons; the top ten hold around 1.5%. Sampled while nominally healthy, donors likely had unrecorded immune exposures. With regard to this clone: The antigen is not known.

The receptor comes from a man aged 35 to 55 in good health and CMV-seronegative. The rearrangement uses TRBV7-2 and TRBJ2-7; D remains unclear. Sample: PBMCs. CDR3 sequence (DNA): TGTGCCAGCAGCTTAGGGAGTTCGGACTCCTACGAGCAGTACTTC. Translated: CASSLGSSDSYEQYF.